This T cell receptor beta chain derives from a study of blood T cell repertoires in COVID-19. Study overall: Collection of acute and convalescent COVID-19 samples took place in the United States, Italy and Spain. PBMCs, B-cell-depleted T cells, or T cells provided the cDNA or gDNA that made up the material.

Methods used by the authors: Nucleated cell counts were estimated from reference gene primer amplification. Clones were read by immunoSEQ multiplex PCR, and TCRdb kept only the in-frame ones, dropping some. The D gene and trimming were derived from the DNA, and the V and J assignments and clone size from that table. The data show roughly 110,000 clones, with 70% to 90% seen just once and 7.5% to 9.5% held by the top ten. The CDR3 has 15 amino acids. Germline lookup yields CDR1 MNHNY and CDR2 SVGAGI (reference sequence). V lost 7 bases and J 3 bases, leaving 15 bases between the germline ends. This receptor was obtained from a woman aged 70 to 79 who had recovered from COVID-19. What was sequenced was peripheral blood. The chain combines TRBV6-6 with TRBJ1-4; possibly TRBD1 for D (5 bases). DNA of the CDR3: TGTGCCAGCACCTCTTTCGGCAGGGCTAATGAAAAACTGTTTTTT. Its protein product is CASTSFGRANEKLFF.